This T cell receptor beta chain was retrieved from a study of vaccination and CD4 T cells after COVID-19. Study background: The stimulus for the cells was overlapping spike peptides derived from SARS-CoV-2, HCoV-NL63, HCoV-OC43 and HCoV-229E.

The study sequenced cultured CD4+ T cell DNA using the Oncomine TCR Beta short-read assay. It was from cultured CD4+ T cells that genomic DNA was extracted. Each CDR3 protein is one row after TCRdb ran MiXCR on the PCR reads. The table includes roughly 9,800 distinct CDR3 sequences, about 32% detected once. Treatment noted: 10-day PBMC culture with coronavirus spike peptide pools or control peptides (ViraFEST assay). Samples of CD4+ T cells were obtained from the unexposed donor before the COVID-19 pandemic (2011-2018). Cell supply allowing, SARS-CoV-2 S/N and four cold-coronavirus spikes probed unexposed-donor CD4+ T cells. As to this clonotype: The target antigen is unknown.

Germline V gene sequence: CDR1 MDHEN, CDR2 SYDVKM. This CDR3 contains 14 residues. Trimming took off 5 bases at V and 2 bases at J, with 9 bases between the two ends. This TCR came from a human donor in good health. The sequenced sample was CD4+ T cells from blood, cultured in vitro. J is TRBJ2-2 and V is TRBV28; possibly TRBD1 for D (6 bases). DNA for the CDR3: TGTGCCAGCAGTCGGACAGTTAACACCGGGGAGCTGTTTTTT. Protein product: CASSRTVNTGELFF.